The 23 T cell receptor beta chains in this list originate from one sample, sequenced in a study of T cells after yellow fever vaccination. TCRdb re-analysed the 5' RACE reads in MiXCR, keeping a single row per CDR3 protein. This sample has around 47,000 distinct CDR3 sequences, with roughly 7% found just once. The sequencing here drew on CD8+ T cells not binding an NS4B(214-222) dextramer, sorted from PBMCs, taken 45 days after the yellow fever booster vaccination. The receptors were sampled from a man aged 25-45 years who received the YFV17D yellow fever vaccine.

This clonotype appeared many times. The chain recombines TRBV6-5 with TRBJ1-6, with a tentative D call TRBD1 (5 bases). The CDR3 consists of 14 residues. V was cut by 6 bases and J by 9 bases, with 15 bases left in between. The germline V gene encodes CDR1 MNHEY and CDR2 SVGAGI. The CDR3 sequence is CASRPGTGISPLHF. The CDR3 nucleotides are TGTGCCAGCAGGCCCGGGACGGGGATTTCACCCCTCCACTTT.

This clonotype occurred a few times. The genes are TRBV4-3 and TRBJ1-1, with D possibly being TRBD1 (5 bases). The germline V gene encodes CDR1 LGHNA and CDR2 YSLEER. The CDR3 is made up of 16 amino acids. V lost 0 bases and J lost 4, with 15 bases in between. The CDR3 DNA reads TGCGCCAGCAGCCAAGAAGGGGAGGGTTATGGCACTGAAGCTTTCTTT. It codes for CASSQEGEGYGTEAFF.

This clonotype was counted at least ten times. This chain links TRBV7-9 with TRBJ2-1; TRBD2 matches at 11 bases. The CDR3 runs to 16 residues. V trimming: 5 bases; J trimming: 7 bases; junction bases outside the gene matches: 10. Germline V lookup: CDR1 SEHNR, CDR2 FQNEAQ (reference sequence). This CDR3 is CASSPETSGSHNEQFF. CDR3 bases: TGTGCCAGCAGCCCAGAAACTAGCGGGAGTCATAATGAGCAGTTCTTC.

The genes are TRBV7-8 and TRBJ2-5, with D possibly TRBD1 on 5 matching bases. CDR1 SGHVS and CDR2 FQNEAQ come from the germline V gene. CDR3 length equals 15 residues. V was trimmed by 1 base and J by 2 bases, leaving 11 bases between them. DNA for the CDR3: TGTGCCAGCAGCTTAGTCAGGGTGCGGCAAGAGACCCAGTACTTC. Protein sequence: CASSLVRVRQETQYF. The full variable domain, rest sourced from reference TRBV7-8 and TRBJ2-5, is GAGVSQSPRYKVAKRGQDVALRCDPISGHVSLFWYQQALGQGPEFLTYFQNEAQLDKSGLPSDRFFAERPEGSVSTLKIQRTQQEDSAVYLCASSLVRVRQETQYFGPGTRLLVL.

This clonotype showed up many times. The V gene is TRBV28, the J gene TRBJ2-3; 10 positions agree with TRBD1. Looked up from germline, CDR1 is MDHEN and CDR2 is SYDVKM. The length of the CDR3 is 15 residues. The V and J ends lost 7 bases and 0 bases, in that order; junction bases with no gene match: 4. The CDR3 sequence is CASTPTGGSTDTQYF. The CDR3 DNA reads as TGTGCCAGCACCCCGACAGGGGGCAGCACAGATACGCAGTATTTT. Together with reference TRBV28 and TRBJ2-3, the CDR3 gives the full variable domain: DVKVTQSSRYLVKRTGEKVFLECVQDMDHENMFWYRQDPGLGLRLIYFSYDVKMKEKGDIPEGYSVSREKKERFSLILESASTNQTSMYLCASTPTGGSTDTQYFGPGTRLTVL.

This clonotype was recorded many times. The V call is TRBV6-2 or TRBV6-3, the J call TRBJ1-5; D possibly corresponds to TRBD1 (6 bases). The length of the CDR3 is 13 residues. Per germline, CDR1 MNHEY and CDR2 SVGEGT. V was shortened by 5 bases and J by 7 bases, with 12 bases between the two germline ends. The CDR3 protein is CASSPLGGQPQHF. In DNA form, the CDR3 reads TGTGCCAGCAGTCCACTAGGGGGGCAGCCCCAGCATTTT.

In this sample, this clonotype turned up many times. Here the CDR3 reads CASSIGSSTEAFF. CDR3 sequence (DNA): TGTGCCAGCAGCATAGGGAGTAGTACTGAAGCTTTCTTT. V usage is TRBV27 and J usage is TRBJ1-1; D uncertain. Germline V gene lookup returns CDR1 MNHEY and CDR2 SMNVEV (reference sequence). The CDR3 extends over 13 amino acids. Trimming took off 6 bases at V and 5 bases at J, with 13 bases between the two ends.

This clonotype was observed at least ten times. This chain connects TRBV5-1 to TRBJ2-3; TRBD2 agrees at 9 bases. This CDR3 contains 17 residues. CDR1 SGHRS and CDR2 YFSETQ come from the germline V gene. V lost 4 bases to trimming and J lost 2 bases; unmatched junction nucleotides: 11. The CDR3 nucleotides are TGCGCCAGCAGCCTCCCGGGACTAGCAGAAAACACAGATACGCAGTATTTT. As protein: CASSLPGLAENTDTQYF.

In its sample, this clonotype was seen many times. The chain has TRBV9 and TRBJ2-1, with D perhaps matching TRBD1 (5 bases). This CDR3 is 15 amino acids long. In germline, CDR1 is SGDLS, CDR2 YYNGEE. Trimming removed 4 bases at V and 6 bases at J, with 17 bases between. CDR3 nucleotide sequence: TGTGCCAGCAGCTCAGACAGCCGTGGTCCCAATGAGCAGTTCTTC. Its protein product is CASSSDSRGPNEQFF.

In its sample, this clonotype was seen many times. CDR3 nucleotides: TGTGCCTGGAGTTTTAGCGGCGATACGCAGTATTTT. The encoded protein is CAWSFSGDTQYF. The V and J genes are TRBV30 and TRBJ2-3; weak D call: TRBD2 (6 bases). The CDR3 runs 12 residues. Germline V gene sequence: CDR1 GTSNPN, CDR2 SVGIG (reference sequence). Trimming left V 2 bases short and J 6 bases short, with 9 bases between.

This clonotype was detected many times. The chain is built from TRBV29-1 and TRBJ1-3; D is unclear. The CDR3 covers 12 residues. The germline CDR1 and CDR2 sequences are SQVTM and ANQGSEA. V lost 6 bases and J 1 base, leaving 7 bases between the germline ends. CDR3 bases: TGCAGCGTCAGTATTTCTGGAAACACCATATATTTT. It translates to CSVSISGNTIYF.

In its sample, this clonotype is medium-sized. The chain uses TRBV7-9 and TRBJ2-7; D is ambiguous. The V and J ends lost 4 bases and 2 bases respectively, with 3 bases between them. The CDR3 loop spans 11 amino acids. CDR1 is SEHNR and CDR2 is FQNEAQ in the germline V gene (reference sequence). The CDR3 region has the DNA TGTGCCAGCAGCTATACCTACGAGCAGTACTTC. This gives the protein CASSYTYEQYF.

This clonotype was picked up many times. V and J are TRBV20-1 and TRBJ2-1, with D tentatively TRBD2 (6 bases). Trimming removed 3 bases at V and 6 bases at J, with 12 bases between. From germline, CDR1 is DFQATT and CDR2 SNEGSKA (reference sequence). This CDR3 comprises 13 residues. The CDR3 sequence: CSARGRQVNEQFF. CDR3 in DNA: TGCAGTGCTAGGGGGAGGCAGGTCAATGAGCAGTTCTTC.

This clonotype was counted ten times or more. V usage is TRBV9 and J usage is TRBJ2-3, with D perhaps given as TRBD1 or TRBD2 (5 bases each). This CDR3 is 15 amino acids long. The germline V gene has CDR1 SGDLS and CDR2 YYNGEE. Trimming stripped 3 bases from V and 2 bases from J, with 13 bases between. The CDR3 DNA is TGTGCCAGCAGCGGATACGAGGGGACCACAGATACGCAGTATTTT. Translation gives CASSGYEGTTDTQYF.

The table lists this clonotype with many counts. The chain carries TRBV27 and TRBJ2-7; D is unclear. Trimming left V 2 bases short and J 5 bases short, with 10 bases between. Germline CDR1 MNHEY, CDR2 SMNVEV (reference sequence). This CDR3 is built from 13 residues. The DNA of the CDR3 is TGTGCCAGCAGTTTAGTGGGTCCCCACGAGCAGTACTTC. It specifies CASSLVGPHEQYF.

The sample holds many counts of this clonotype. The CDR3 coding sequence is TGTGCCAGCAGTTTACCTAGCTCTGAGACCCAGTACTTC. It yields the protein CASSLPSSETQYF. The V gene is TRBV28, the J gene TRBJ2-5; D is possibly TRBD2 (5 bases). Trimming cost V 2 bases and J 5 bases, with 9 bases left between them. The CDR3 is made up of 13 amino acids. CDR1 MDHEN and CDR2 SYDVKM come from the germline V gene.

This clonotype was detected ten times or more. This chain links TRBV20-1 with TRBJ1-3; D unclear. Germline-derived CDR1 and CDR2 are DFQATT and SNEGSKA (reference sequence). This CDR3 region has 14 residues. Trimming cost V 3 bases and J 0 bases, with 9 bases left between them. This CDR3 reads CSARRTLSGNTIYF. DNA for the CDR3: TGCAGTGCTAGGAGGACTCTCTCTGGAAACACCATATATTTT.

This clonotype was counted ten times or more. The V call is TRBV7-3, the J call TRBJ1-5; 11 bases are a match to TRBD1. This CDR3 is 15 amino acids long. V was clipped by 2 bases and J by 6 bases; unmatched bases: 3. Per the germline V gene, CDR1 is SGHTA and CDR2 is FQGTGA. CDR3 protein: CASSLDGTGGQPQHF. The CDR3 DNA sequence: TGTGCCAGCAGCTTAGATGGGACAGGGGGTCAGCCCCAGCATTTT. Using reference TRBV7-3 and TRBJ1-5 for the parts outside the CDR3, the full variable domain is GAGVSQTPSNKVTEKGKYVELRCDPISGHTALYWYRQSLGQGPEFLIYFQGTGAADDSGLPNDRFFAVRPEGSVSTLKIQRTERGDSAVYLCASSLDGTGGQPQHFGDGTRLSIL.

At least ten counts were recorded for this clonotype. This rearrangement joins TRBV20-1 to TRBJ2-7; D gene unclear. Germline CDR1 is DFQATT and CDR2 is SNEGSKA (reference sequence). The V and J ends lost 7 bases and 3 bases respectively, with 10 bases between them. The CDR3 has 11 residues. This CDR3 is CSGGSNYEQYF. The CDR3 DNA reads TGCAGTGGCGGCAGCAACTACGAGCAGTACTTC.

Remarks on this clonotype: A much larger clone lies one base from this, so it may be a read error. The CDR3 protein is CSVESRSDTGELFF. The CDR3 DNA follows: TGCAGCGTTGAGAGCCGGAGTGACACCGGGGAGCTGTTTTTT. The V gene is TRBV29-1, the J gene TRBJ2-2; D is unresolved. V dropped 3 bases and J dropped 3 bases, with 11 bases sitting between them. From germline, CDR1 is SQVTM and CDR2 ANQGSEA. This CDR3 is built from 14 residues.

This clonotype was seen at least ten times. The rearrangement joins TRBV6-2 or TRBV6-3 to TRBJ2-1, with TRBD1 matching over 10 bases. Per germline, CDR1 MNHEY and CDR2 SVGEGT. Losses at the gene ends were 6 bases for V and 8 bases for J; bases not matched to a gene: 4. CDR3 size: 13 residues. The CDR3: CASRGQGVHEQFF. For the CDR3, the DNA is TGTGCCAGCAGAGGACAGGGGGTTCATGAGCAGTTCTTC.

This clonotype was observed at least ten times. The chain combines TRBV14 with TRBJ2-7; 7 bases are a match to TRBD2. Germline loops: CDR1 SGHDN, CDR2 FVKESK. This CDR3 comprises 13 residues. V lost 4 bases and J lost 5; bases outside the gene matches: 5. The CDR3 sequence: CASSLPGLNEQYF. The CDR3 region has the DNA TGTGCCAGCAGCCTACCGGGACTAAACGAGCAGTACTTC.

This clonotype appeared a few times. V usage is TRBV19 and J usage is TRBJ1-5; D call uncertain. The germline CDR1 and CDR2 sequences are LNHDA and SQIVND (reference sequence). The length of the CDR3 is 16 residues. Trimming stripped 3 bases from V and 0 bases from J, with 12 bases between. In DNA form, the CDR3 reads TGTGCCAGTAGTATTGAGACGGAGATTAGCAATCAGCCCCAGCATTTT. Its translation is CASSIETEISNQPQHF.